The T cell receptor (beta chain) described here comes from a study of cytomegalovirus exposure and HLA in healthy donors. Study conclusions and caveats: 150 to 200 TCR beta chains were listed as cytomegalovirus-associated. When analyzed later, the rates of TCR association showed variation by HLA locus, with DRB1 the most and HLA-C the fewest. According to an earlier analysis, most TCR beta V segments yielded productive rearrangements about 87% or about 30% of the time. Reports described diagnosis of cytomegalovirus status by the classifier as highly specific and sensitive.

Vbeta (60) and Jbeta (13) primers were used in the PCR. The table came from immunoSEQ multiplex PCR; TCRdb's copy has only in-frame clones and leaves some out. The sample yields roughly 110,000 clones, more than 65% seen once. Points on this clone: Antigen specificity is unknown.

Material for sequencing was PBMCs. This clonotype was sampled from a male donor in good health and CMV-seronegative.

Here the CDR3 reads CASSLGLGETQYF. CDR3 DNA: TGTGCCAGCAGCTTAGGGCTAGGAGAGACCCAGTACTTC. The V gene is TRBV11-2, the J gene TRBJ2-5; D unresolved. The CDR3 consists of 13 residues. Per germline, CDR1 SGHAT and CDR2 FQNNGV. V dropped 1 base and J dropped 4 bases, with 7 bases sitting between them.